The clone carrying this T cell receptor beta chain is large. The TRBV12-4/TRBJ1-2 clonotypes were amplified using barcode primers with ligated adaptors. TCRdb used MiXCR to reprocess the multiplex PCR reads, holding one entry per CDR3 protein. The sample consists of 450 to 700 distinct CDR3 sequences, about 4.3% of them appearing once. Trimming pared 2 bases from V and 0 bases from J, leaving 10 bases between. The CDR3 totals 15 residues. The sorted Tregs were CD4+CD25+CD127-/low cells. The source is a female donor with breast cancer. What was sequenced was Tregs sorted from blood. The chain recombines TRBV12-3 or TRBV12-4 with TRBJ1-2; no definite D call. In nucleotides, the CDR3 is TGTGCCAGCAGTTTAATGAAGAGAGCTAACTATGGCTACACCTTC. Amino acids: CASSLMKRANYGYTF.